What follows describes a single T cell receptor beta chain. Germline CDR1 SGHDT, CDR2 YYEEEE. The trim removed 4 bases at V and 7 bases at J, leaving 9 bases unmatched. The CDR3 spans 16 residues. This specimen belongs to a study of blood T cell repertoires in COVID-19. The overall study: Samples taken during acute and convalescent COVID-19 were collected in the United States, Italy and Spain. PBMCs, B-cell-depleted T cells, or T cells provided the cDNA or gDNA that made up the material.

In the original analysis: It was from reference gene primer amplification that nucleated cell counts were estimated. TCRdb's copy holds only in-frame clones and misses some; the assay was immunoSEQ multiplex PCR. V and J calls and clone size follow that table, whereas D and trimming were derived from the DNA. The table has roughly 150,000 clones, around 89% seen once. This clonotype originated in a man aged 60 to 69 with acute or convalescent COVID-19. The chain uses TRBV5-6 and TRBJ1-6, with 9 bases that match TRBD1. Sequencing was done on a sample of peripheral blood. CDR3 protein: CASSRISTGGNSPLHF. The CDR3 DNA sequence: TGTGCCAGCAGCAGAATATCGACAGGGGGAAATTCACCCCTCCACTTT.